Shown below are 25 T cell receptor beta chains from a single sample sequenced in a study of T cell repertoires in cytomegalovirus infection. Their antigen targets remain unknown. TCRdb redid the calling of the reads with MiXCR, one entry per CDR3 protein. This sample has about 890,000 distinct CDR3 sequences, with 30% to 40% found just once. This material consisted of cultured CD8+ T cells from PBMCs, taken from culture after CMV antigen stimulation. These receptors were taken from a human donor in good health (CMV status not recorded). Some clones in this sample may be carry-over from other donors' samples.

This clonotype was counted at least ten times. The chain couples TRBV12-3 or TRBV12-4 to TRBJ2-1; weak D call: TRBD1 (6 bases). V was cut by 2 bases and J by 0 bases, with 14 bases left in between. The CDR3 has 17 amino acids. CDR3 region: CASSLRVGGSSYNEQFF. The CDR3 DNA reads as TGTGCCAGCAGTTTAAGAGTAGGGGGAAGCTCCTACAATGAGCAGTTCTTC.

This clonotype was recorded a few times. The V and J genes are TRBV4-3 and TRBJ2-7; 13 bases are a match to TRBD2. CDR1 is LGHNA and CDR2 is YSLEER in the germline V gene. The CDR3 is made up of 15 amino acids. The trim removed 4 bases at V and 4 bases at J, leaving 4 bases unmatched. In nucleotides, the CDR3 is TGCGCCAGCAGCCTTCGGACTAGCGGGGGATACGAGCAGTACGTC. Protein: CASSLRTSGGYEQYV.

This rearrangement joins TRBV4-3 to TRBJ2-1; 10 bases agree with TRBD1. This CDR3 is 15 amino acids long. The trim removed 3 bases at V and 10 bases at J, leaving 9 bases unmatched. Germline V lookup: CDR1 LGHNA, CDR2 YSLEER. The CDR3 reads CASSQGIGQGGEQFF. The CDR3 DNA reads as TGCGCCAGCAGCCAGGGGATCGGACAGGGGGGCGAGCAGTTCTTC.

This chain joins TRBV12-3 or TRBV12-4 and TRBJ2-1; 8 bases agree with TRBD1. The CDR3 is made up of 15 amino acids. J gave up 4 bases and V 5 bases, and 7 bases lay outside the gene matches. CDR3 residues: CASSPGQAPYNEQFF. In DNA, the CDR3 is TGTGCCAGCAGTCCGGGACAGGCCCCATACAATGAGCAGTTCTTC.

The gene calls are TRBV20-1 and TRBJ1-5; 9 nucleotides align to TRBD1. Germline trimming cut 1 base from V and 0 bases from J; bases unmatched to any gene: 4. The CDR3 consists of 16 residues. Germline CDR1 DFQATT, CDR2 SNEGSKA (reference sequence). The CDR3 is CSARGDREYSNQPQHF. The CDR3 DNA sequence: TGCAGTGCTAGAGGGGACAGGGAATATAGCAATCAGCCCCAGCATTTT.

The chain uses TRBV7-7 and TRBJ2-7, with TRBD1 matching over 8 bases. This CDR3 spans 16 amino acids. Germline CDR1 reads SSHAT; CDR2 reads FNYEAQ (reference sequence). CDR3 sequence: CASSLDGQGRSYEQYV. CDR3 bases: TGTGCTAGCAGCTTGGACGGACAGGGACGCTCCTACGAGCAGTACGTC.

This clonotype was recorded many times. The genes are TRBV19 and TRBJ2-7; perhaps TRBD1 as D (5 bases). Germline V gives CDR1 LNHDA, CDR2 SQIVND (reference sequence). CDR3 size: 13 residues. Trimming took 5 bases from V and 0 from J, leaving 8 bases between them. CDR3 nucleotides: TGTGCCAGTAGTCTGGGGCACTCCTACGAGCAGTACTTC. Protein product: CASSLGHSYEQYF.

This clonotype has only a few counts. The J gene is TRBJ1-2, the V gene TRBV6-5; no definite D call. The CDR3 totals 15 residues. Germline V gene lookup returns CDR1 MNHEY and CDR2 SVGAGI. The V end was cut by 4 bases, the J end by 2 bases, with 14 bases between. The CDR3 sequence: CASSLLGPVNYGYTF. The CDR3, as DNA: TGTGCCAGCAGTTTGTTAGGACCGGTGAACTATGGCTACACCTTC.

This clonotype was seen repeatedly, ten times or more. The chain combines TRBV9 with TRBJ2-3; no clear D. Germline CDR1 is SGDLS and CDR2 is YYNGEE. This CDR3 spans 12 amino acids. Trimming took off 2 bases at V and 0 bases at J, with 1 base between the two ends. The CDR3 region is CASSVSTDTQYF. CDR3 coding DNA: TGTGCCAGCAGCGTCAGCACAGATACGCAGTATTTT.

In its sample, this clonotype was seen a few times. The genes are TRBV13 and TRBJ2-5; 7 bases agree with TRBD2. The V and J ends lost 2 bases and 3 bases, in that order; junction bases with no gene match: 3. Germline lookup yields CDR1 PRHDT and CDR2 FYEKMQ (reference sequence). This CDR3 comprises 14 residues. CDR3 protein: CASSLWRGKETQYF. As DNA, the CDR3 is TGTGCCAGCAGCTTATGGCGGGGGAAAGAGACCCAGTACTTC.

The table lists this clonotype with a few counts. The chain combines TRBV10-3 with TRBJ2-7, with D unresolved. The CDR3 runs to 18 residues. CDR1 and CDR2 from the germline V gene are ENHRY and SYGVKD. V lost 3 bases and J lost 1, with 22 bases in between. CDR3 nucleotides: TGTGCCATCAGTGAATTTTACTTGCCCATCCCTCGGTCCTACGAGCAGTACGTC. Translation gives CAISEFYLPIPRSYEQYV.

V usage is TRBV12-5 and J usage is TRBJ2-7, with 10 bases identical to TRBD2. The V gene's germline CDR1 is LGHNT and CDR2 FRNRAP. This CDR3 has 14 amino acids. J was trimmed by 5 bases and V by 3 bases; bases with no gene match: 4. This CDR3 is CASGLAGGLNEQYF. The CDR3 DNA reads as TGTGCTAGTGGTTTAGCGGGGGGGCTCAACGAGCAGTACTTC.

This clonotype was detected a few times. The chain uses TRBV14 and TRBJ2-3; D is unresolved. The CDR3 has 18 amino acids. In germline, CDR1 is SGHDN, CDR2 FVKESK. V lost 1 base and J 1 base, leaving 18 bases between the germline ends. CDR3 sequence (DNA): TGTGCCAGCAGCCAAGCCCCCCTCGGATTAACCGGCACAGATACGCAGTATTTT. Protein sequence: CASSQAPLGLTGTDTQYF.

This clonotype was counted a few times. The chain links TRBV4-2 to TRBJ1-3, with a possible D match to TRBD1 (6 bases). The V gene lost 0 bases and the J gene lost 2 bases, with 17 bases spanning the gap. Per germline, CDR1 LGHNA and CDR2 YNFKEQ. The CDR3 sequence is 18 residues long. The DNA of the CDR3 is TGTGCCAGCAGCCAAGAAGGGGAGGACAGTTTGACTGGAAACACCATATATTTT. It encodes CASSQEGEDSLTGNTIYF.

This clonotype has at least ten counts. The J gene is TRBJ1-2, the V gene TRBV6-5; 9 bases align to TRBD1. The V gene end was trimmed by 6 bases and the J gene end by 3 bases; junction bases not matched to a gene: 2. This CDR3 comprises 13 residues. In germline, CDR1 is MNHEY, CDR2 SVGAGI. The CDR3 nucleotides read TGTGCCAGCAGCTGGACAGGGGACTATGGCTACACCTTC. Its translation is CASSWTGDYGYTF.

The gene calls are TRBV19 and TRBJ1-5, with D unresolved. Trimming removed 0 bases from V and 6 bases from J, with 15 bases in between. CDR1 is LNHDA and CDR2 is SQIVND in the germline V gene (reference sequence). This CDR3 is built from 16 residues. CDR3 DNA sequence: TGTGCCAGTAGTATAGACACGGGAGCTCTGCTTCAGCCCCAGCATTTT. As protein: CASSIDTGALLQPQHF.

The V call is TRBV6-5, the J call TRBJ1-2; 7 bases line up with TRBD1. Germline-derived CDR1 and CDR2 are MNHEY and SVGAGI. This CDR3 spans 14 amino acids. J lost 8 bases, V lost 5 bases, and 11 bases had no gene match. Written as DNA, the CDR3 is TGTGCCAGCAGTCCACCATGGGACAGTGACGGCTACACCTTC. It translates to CASSPPWDSDGYTF.

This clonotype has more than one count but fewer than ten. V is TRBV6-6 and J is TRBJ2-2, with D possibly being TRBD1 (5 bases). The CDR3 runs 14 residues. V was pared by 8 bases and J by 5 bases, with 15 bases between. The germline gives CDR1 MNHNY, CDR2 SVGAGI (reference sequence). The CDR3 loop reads CASQTWGSTGELFF. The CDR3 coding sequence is TGTGCCAGCCAGACCTGGGGCTCTACCGGGGAGCTGTTTTTT.

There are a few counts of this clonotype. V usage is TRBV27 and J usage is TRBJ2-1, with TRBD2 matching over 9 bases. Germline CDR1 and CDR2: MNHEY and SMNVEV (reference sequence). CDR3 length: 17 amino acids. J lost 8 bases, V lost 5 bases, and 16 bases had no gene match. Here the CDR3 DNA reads TGTGCCAGCAGTCTAGGCCTAGCGGGGTCCCGTTCGGATGAGCAGTTCTTC. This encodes CASSLGLAGSRSDEQFF.

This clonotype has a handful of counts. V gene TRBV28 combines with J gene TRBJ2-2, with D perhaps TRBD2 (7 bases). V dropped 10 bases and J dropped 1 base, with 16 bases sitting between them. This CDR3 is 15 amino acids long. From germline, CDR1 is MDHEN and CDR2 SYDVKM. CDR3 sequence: CATNGGQMNTGELFF. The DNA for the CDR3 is TGTGCCACCAACGGGGGGCAAATGAACACCGGGGAGCTGTTTTTT.

The CDR3: CARSTGLREQYF. In DNA, the CDR3 is TGTGCCAGGAGTACAGGGCTCAGGGAGCAGTACTTC. This chain links TRBV2 with TRBJ2-7; maybe TRBD1 (6 bases). CDR1 and CDR2 (germline): SNHLY, FYNNEI. Trimming removed 9 bases at V and 7 bases at J, with 16 bases between. The CDR3 length is 12 residues.

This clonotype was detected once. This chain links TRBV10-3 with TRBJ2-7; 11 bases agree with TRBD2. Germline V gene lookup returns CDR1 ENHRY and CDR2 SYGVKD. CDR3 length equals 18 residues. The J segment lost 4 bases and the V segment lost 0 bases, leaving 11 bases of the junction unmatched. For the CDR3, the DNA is TGTGCCATCAGTGAGTCCGTTAGCGGGGGGGCCTCTTGGTACGAGCAGTACTTC. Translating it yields CAISESVSGGASWYEQYF.

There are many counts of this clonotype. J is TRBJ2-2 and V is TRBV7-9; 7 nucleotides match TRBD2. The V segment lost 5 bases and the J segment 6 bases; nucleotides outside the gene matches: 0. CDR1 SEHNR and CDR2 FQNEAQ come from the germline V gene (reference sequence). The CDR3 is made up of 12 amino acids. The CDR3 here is CASSGGAGELFF. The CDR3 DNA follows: TGTGCCAGCAGCGGGGGGGCCGGGGAGCTGTTTTTT.

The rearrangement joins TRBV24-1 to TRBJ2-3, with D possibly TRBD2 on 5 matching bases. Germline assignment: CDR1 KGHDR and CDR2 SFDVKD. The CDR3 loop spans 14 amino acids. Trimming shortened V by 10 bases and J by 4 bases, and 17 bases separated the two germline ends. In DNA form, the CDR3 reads TGTGCCACACGAGGAGCGGCGGCCTCAGATACGCAGTATTTT. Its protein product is CATRGAAASDTQYF.

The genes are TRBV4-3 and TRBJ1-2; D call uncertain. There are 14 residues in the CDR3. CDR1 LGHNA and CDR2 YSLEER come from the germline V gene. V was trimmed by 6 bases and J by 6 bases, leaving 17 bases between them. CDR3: CASRTTATRDGYTF. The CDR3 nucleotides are TGCGCCAGCAGAACGACGGCGACTAGGGATGGCTACACCTTC.